This passage covers 8 T cell receptor beta chains from one sample sequenced in a study of T cell responses to AZD1222 COVID-19 vaccine. Clones were sequenced by immunoSEQ multiplex PCR, and TCRdb holds only the in-frame ones, with some missing. Among almost 70,000 clones listed, roughly 80% were seen once. This material consisted of peripheral blood, taken 28 days after the second AZD1222 dose. These receptor sequences come from an adult who received the AZD1222 COVID-19 vaccine.

The genes are TRBV23-1 and TRBJ1-5, with a weak D call TRBD1 (5 bases). TRBV23-1 is assigned to the ORF class and has an uncertain function. V lost 8 bases and J 5 bases, leaving 22 bases between the germline ends. CDR3 size: 16 residues. CDR3 residues: CASPVGGAWLDQPQHF. CDR3 DNA: TGCGCCAGCCCCGTCGGGGGAGCGTGGTTGGATCAGCCCCAGCATTTT.

This clone has only a few counts. The CDR3 loop is CASSYSVGQADEKLFF. The CDR3 nucleotides read TGTGCCAGCAGTTACTCCGTCGGACAGGCTGATGAAAAACTGTTTTTT. V and J are TRBV6-5 and TRBJ1-4, with 7 bases identical to TRBD1. Germline assignment: CDR1 MNHEY and CDR2 SVGAGI. This CDR3 comprises 16 residues. J was trimmed by 6 bases and V by 0 bases; bases with no gene match: 7.

V is TRBV6-6 and J is TRBJ2-7; TRBD1 matches 10 bases. The CDR3 has 17 residues. The J segment lost 6 bases and the V segment lost 5 bases, leaving 16 bases of the junction unmatched. Looked up from germline, CDR1 is MNHNY and CDR2 is SVGAGI (reference sequence). DNA for the CDR3: TGTGCCAGCAGTCAGGGACAGGGGCTTCCTATTTTCTTCGAGCAGTACTTC. This codes for CASSQGQGLPIFFEQYF.

The gene calls are TRBV5-1 and TRBJ1-1; tentative D call: TRBD1 (5 bases). The germline V gene has CDR1 SGHRS and CDR2 YFSETQ. The V and J ends lost 5 bases and 1 base respectively, with 15 bases between them. The CDR3 runs to 15 residues. CDR3 loop: CASSSTAGQNTEAFF. The CDR3 DNA reads TGCGCCAGCAGTTCTACGGCTGGACAGAACACTGAAGCTTTCTTT.

The genes are TRBV7-9 and TRBJ1-4, with D possibly matching TRBD1 (5 bases). Germline V gives CDR1 SEHNR, CDR2 FQNEAQ (reference sequence). This CDR3 comprises 13 residues. Trimming stripped 5 bases from V and 5 bases from J, with 9 bases between. In DNA form, the CDR3 reads TGTGCCAGCAGCCCGGGGCGGAATGAAAAACTGTTTTTT. Amino acid sequence: CASSPGRNEKLFF.

The chain links TRBV10-1 to TRBJ2-3; D unclear. The CDR3 totals 12 residues. Germline loops: CDR1 WNHNN, CDR2 SYGVQD (reference sequence). The CDR3 DNA sequence: TGCGCTTCTGGTTGGGGCACAGATACGCAGTATTTT. Protein product: CASGWGTDTQYF.

The chain combines TRBV2 with TRBJ2-2; D remains ambiguous. Germline CDR1 SNHLY, CDR2 FYNNEI. V lost 8 bases and J 0 bases, leaving 7 bases between the germline ends. The CDR3 extends over 13 amino acids. The CDR3 is CASGKTNTGELFF. CDR3 coding DNA: TGTGCCAGCGGAAAGACGAACACCGGGGAGCTGTTTTTT.

This clone was seen at least ten times. The V gene is TRBV19, the J gene TRBJ1-6; 8 nucleotides match TRBD1. The CDR3 contains 13 residues. Germline lookup yields CDR1 LNHDA and CDR2 SQIVND (reference sequence). V shed 9 bases, J shed 10 bases, and the junction held 8 bases outside the gene matches. The CDR3 here is CASGDRGFSPLHF. The CDR3 DNA reads TGTGCCAGCGGAGACAGGGGTTTCTCACCCCTCCACTTT.